This T cell receptor beta chain came from a study of response to subunit inactivated influenza vaccine. In TCRdb, the RT-PCR reads were re-called with MiXCR into one record per CDR3 protein. Among roughly 500,000 distinct CDR3 sequences, under 30% were seen once, and the ten largest hold roughly 2.8%. With 9 bases clipped from V and 6 bases from J, the junction kept 5 bases outside the gene matches. Germline assignment: CDR1 ENHRY and CDR2 SYGVKD. The CDR3 consists of 13 residues. The sample was also reused in another study, on T cells expressing NK-cell markers. That work states: UMIs were included in TCR beta cDNA generated by 5'RACE template switching. Within several experiments, an anti-gamma-delta TCR antibody kept the sorting limited to alpha-beta TCR T cells. Among CD8+ T cells from more than five donors, dominant NKG2C+ clonotypes accounted for roughly 1.0-7.0%. The CD3+CD56-NKG2C+ fraction was also led by these clonotypes in several donors.

The sequence derives from a man aged 50-59 years who received an inactivated influenza vaccine. This chain uses TRBV10-3 with TRBJ1-5; the match to TRBD1 covers 10 bases. Here the sequenced sample was CD4+ T cells sorted from PBMCs, taken approximately 13 days after vaccination. This chain's CDR3 is CAMGTGAGQPQHF. The CDR3 DNA is TGTGCCATGGGGACAGGGGCGGGTCAGCCCCAGCATTTT.